Described below is a single T cell receptor beta chain sequence and its context. TCRdb's copy holds only in-frame clones and misses some; the assay was immunoSEQ multiplex PCR. The repertoire holds 8,500 to 10,000 clones, with 71% as singletons. The CDR3 loop spans 17 amino acids. J was trimmed by 2 bases and V by 5 bases; bases with no gene match: 13. Germline CDR1 is SGHTA and CDR2 is FQGNSA. The sample originates from a study of early stage breast cancer tumors. Study background: Twelve of the 16 invasive tumors were ER+, PR+ and HER2-.

Specimen: normal breast tissue next to the tumor. The chain combines TRBV7-2 with TRBJ2-7, with 9 bases fitting TRBD2. The origin of this receptor is a person in their sixties with breast cancer. The CDR3 protein is CASSVGLAGRTAYEQYF. The CDR3 DNA reads as TGTGCCAGCAGCGTGGGGCTAGCGGGGAGAACCGCCTACGAGCAGTACTTC.